The sequence of this T cell receptor (beta chain) was determined in a study of T cell repertoires in cytomegalovirus infection. Study-wide context: Evidence of both CMV infection and a matching HLA type came from public TCR beta signatures.

Trimming at V came to 1 base and at J to 14 bases, leaving 1 base not matched to a gene. Germline V gene sequence: CDR1 LNHNV, CDR2 YYDKDF (reference sequence). The CDR3 loop spans 13 amino acids. This clonotype has only one observation. Its specificity is not known. TCRdb re-called the reads with MiXCR, one entry per CDR3 protein. The sample consists of approximately 910,000 distinct CDR3 sequences, about a third of them appearing once. The V and J genes are TRBV15 and TRBJ2-3, with 15 bases matching TRBD2. This specimen consisted of cultured CD8+ T cells from PBMCs, obtained from culture after CMV antigen stimulation. The origin of this receptor is a human donor in good health (CMV status not recorded). Some clones in this sample may be carry-over from other donors' samples. CDR3 sequence reads: CATSRGTSGGGYF. CDR3 DNA sequence: TGTGCCACCAGCAGAGGGACTAGCGGGGGGGGGTATTTT.